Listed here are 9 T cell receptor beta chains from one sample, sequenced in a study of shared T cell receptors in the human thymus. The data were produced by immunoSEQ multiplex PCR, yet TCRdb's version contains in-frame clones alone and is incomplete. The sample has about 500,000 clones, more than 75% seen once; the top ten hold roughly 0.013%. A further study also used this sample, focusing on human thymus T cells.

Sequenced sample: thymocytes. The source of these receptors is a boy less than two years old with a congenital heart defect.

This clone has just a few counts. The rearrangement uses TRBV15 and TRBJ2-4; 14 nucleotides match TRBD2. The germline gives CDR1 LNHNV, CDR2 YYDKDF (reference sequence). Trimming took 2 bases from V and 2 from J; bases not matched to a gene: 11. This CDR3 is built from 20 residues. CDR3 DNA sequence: TGTGCCACCAGCAGATCCCCGACTAGCGGGAGGGCCGGAACCAAAAACATTCAGTACTTC. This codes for CATSRSPTSGRAGTKNIQYF. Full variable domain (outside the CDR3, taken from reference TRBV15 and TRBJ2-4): DAMVIQNPRYQVTQFGKPVTLSCSQTLNHNVMYWYQQKSSQAPKLLFHYYDKDFNNEADTPDNFQSRRPNTSFCFLDIRSPGLGDTAMYLCATSRSPTSGRAGTKNIQYFGAGTRLSVL.

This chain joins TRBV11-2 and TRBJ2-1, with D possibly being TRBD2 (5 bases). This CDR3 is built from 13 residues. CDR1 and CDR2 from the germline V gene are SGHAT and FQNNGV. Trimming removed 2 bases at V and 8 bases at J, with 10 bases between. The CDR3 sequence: CASSLTSFDEQFF. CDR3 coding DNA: TGTGCCAGCAGCTTAACTAGTTTCGATGAGCAGTTCTTC. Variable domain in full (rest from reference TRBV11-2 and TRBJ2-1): EAGVAQSPRYKIIEKRQSVAFWCNPISGHATLYWYQQILGQGPKLLIQFQNNGVVDDSQLPKDRFSAERLKGVDSTLKIQPAKLEDSAVYLCASSLTSFDEQFFGPGTRLTVL.

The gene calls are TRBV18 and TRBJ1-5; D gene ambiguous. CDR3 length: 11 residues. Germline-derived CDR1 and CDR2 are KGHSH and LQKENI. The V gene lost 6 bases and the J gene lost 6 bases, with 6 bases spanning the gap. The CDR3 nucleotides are TGTGCCAGCTCCGAGGGTCAGCCCCAGCATTTT. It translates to CASSEGQPQHF.

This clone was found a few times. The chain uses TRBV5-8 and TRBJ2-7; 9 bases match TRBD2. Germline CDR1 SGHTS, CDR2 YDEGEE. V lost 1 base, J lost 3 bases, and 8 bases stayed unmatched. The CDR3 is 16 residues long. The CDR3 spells CASSLRLAGRSYEQYF. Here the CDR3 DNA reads TGTGCCAGCAGCTTGAGGCTAGCGGGACGCAGCTACGAGCAGTACTTC.

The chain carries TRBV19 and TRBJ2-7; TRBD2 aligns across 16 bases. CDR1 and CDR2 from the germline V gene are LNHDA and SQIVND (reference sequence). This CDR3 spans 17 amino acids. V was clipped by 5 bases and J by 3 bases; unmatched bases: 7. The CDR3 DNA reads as TGTGCCAGTAGTTATGGGACTAGCGGGAGGGCCTACTACGAGCAGTACTTC. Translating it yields CASSYGTSGRAYYEQYF.

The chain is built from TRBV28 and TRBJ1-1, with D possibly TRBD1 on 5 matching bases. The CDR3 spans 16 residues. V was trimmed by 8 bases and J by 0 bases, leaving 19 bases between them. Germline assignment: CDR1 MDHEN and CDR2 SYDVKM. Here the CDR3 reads CASLVSPTDLNTEAFF. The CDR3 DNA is TGTGCCAGCCTTGTTTCGCCGACAGACCTGAACACTGAAGCTTTCTTT.

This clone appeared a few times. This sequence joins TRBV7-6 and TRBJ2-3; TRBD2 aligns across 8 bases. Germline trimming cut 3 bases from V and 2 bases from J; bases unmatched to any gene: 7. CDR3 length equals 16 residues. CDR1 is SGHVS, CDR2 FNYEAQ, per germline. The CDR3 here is CASSLLRGENTDTQYF. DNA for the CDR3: TGTGCCAGCAGCTTGCTGCGGGGGGAAAACACAGATACGCAGTATTTT.

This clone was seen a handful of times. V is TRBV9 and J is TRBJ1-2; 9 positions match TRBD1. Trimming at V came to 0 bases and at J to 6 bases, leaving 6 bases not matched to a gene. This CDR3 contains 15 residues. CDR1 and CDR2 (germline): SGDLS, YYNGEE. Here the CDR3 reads CASSVVGTGRNGYTF. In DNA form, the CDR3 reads TGTGCCAGCAGCGTAGTTGGGACAGGGAGGAATGGCTACACCTTC. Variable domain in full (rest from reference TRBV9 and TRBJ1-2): DSGVTQTPKHLITATGQRVTLRCSPRSGDLSVYWYQQSLDQGLQFLIQYYNGEERAKGNILERFSAQQFPDLHSELNLSSLELGDSALYFCASSVVGTGRNGYTFGSGTRLTVV.

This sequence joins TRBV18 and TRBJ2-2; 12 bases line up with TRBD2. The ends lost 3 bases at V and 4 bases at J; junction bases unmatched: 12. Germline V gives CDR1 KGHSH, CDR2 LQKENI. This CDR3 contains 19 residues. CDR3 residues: CASSPPASGRASGTGELFF. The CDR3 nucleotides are TGTGCCAGCTCACCGCCCGCTAGCGGGAGGGCCTCGGGCACCGGGGAGCTGTTTTTT.